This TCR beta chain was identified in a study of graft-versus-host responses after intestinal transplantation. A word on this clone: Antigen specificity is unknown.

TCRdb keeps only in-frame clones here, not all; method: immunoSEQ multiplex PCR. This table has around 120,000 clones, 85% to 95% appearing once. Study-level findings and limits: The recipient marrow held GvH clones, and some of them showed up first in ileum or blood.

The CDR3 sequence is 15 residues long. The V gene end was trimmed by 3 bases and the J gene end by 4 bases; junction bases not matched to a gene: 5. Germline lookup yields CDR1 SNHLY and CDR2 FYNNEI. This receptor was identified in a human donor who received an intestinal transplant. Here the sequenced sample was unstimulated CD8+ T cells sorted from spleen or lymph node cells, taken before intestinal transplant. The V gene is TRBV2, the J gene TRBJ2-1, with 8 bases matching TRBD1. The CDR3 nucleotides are TGTGCCAGCAGTGAGGCAGGGGGCTTATACAATGAGCAGTTCTTC. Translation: CASSEAGGLYNEQFF.